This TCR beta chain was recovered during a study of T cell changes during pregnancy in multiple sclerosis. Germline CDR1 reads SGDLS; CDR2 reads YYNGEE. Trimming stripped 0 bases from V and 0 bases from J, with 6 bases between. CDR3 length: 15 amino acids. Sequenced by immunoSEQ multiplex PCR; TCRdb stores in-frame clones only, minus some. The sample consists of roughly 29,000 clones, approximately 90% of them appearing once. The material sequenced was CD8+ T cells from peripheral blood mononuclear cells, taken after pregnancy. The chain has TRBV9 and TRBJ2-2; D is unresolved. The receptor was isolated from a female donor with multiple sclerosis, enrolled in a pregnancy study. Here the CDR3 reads CASSVGGTNTGELFF. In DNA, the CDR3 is TGTGCCAGCAGCGTAGGCGGTACGAACACCGGGGAGCTGTTTTTT.